One sample yielded the 26 T cell receptor beta chains listed below, sequenced in a study of T cell responses to AZD1222 COVID-19 vaccine. This table comes from immunoSEQ multiplex PCR, and its TCRdb copy is limited to in-frame clones, with some not included. Here the sample spans 180,000 or so clones, roughly 90% being singletons. The material sequenced was peripheral blood, taken 28 days after the second AZD1222 dose. Source of these receptors: an adult who received the AZD1222 COVID-19 vaccine.

The chain combines TRBV7-6 with TRBJ1-1; D is uncertain. Germline loops: CDR1 SGHVS, CDR2 FNYEAQ. The V end was cut by 7 bases, the J end by 1 base, with 13 bases between. The CDR3 runs 14 residues. This chain's CDR3 is CASTLGEGNTEAFF. The DNA of the CDR3 is TGTGCCAGCACCCTTGGAGAAGGGAACACTGAAGCTTTCTTT.

The rearrangement links TRBV27 to TRBJ2-5; 10 bases map to TRBD2. J gave up 9 bases and V 5 bases, and 12 bases lay outside the gene matches. The CDR3 extends over 15 amino acids. The germline gives CDR1 MNHEY, CDR2 SMNVEV (reference sequence). CDR3 amino acids: CASSLRTSGQGAQYF. The DNA of the CDR3 is TGTGCCAGCAGTCTTCGGACTAGCGGCCAAGGGGCCCAGTACTTC.

This sequence joins TRBV6-4 and TRBJ2-7, with 9 nucleotides matching TRBD1. V shed 6 bases, J shed 7 bases, and the junction held 13 bases outside the gene matches. The CDR3 totals 15 residues. Germline CDR1 MRHNA, CDR2 SNTAGT. The CDR3 sequence: CASRWSGTGLEEQYF. CDR3 nucleotide sequence: TGTGCCAGCAGATGGAGCGGGACAGGGTTGGAGGAGCAGTACTTC.

The table lists this clone with a count of one. The chain joins TRBV6-6 to TRBJ2-5; D unresolved. The germline CDR1 and CDR2 sequences are MNHNY and SVGAGI (reference sequence). The CDR3 contains 12 residues. Trimming took off 4 bases at V and 5 bases at J, with 8 bases between the two ends. The CDR3 sequence: CASSSLGETQYF. CDR3 DNA sequence: TGTGCCAGCAGTTCCTTGGGGGAGACCCAGTACTTC.

A single count supports this clone. The chain carries TRBV5-8 and TRBJ2-7, with D unresolved. Trimming pared 0 bases from V and 2 bases from J, leaving 12 bases between. Germline CDR1 SGHTS, CDR2 YDEGEE. This CDR3 has 15 residues. The DNA for the CDR3 is TGTGCCAGCAGCTTGGGATCCTCAAGGGCCTACGAGCAGTACTTC. Protein product: CASSLGSSRAYEQYF.

The rearrangement links TRBV7-3 to TRBJ1-1; D gene ambiguous. CDR1 is SGHTA and CDR2 is FQGTGA in the germline V gene. This CDR3 comprises 12 residues. The germline V and J ends were trimmed by 2 bases and 4 bases, with 5 bases remaining between them. The CDR3 nucleotides read TGTGCCAGCAGCTTATTAGGCACTGAAGCTTTCTTT. Its protein is CASSLLGTEAFF. Looking up the rest from reference TRBV7-3 and TRBJ1-1 gives the full variable domain: GAGVSQTPSNKVTEKGKYVELRCDPISGHTALYWYRQSLGQGPEFLIYFQGTGAADDSGLPNDRFFAVRPEGSVSTLKIQRTERGDSAVYLCASSLLGTEAFFGQGTRLTVV.

The rearrangement joins TRBV2 to TRBJ1-1; D might be TRBD1 (5 bases). Trimming stripped 8 bases from V and 0 bases from J, with 13 bases between. The CDR3 has 14 residues. Germline values: CDR1 SNHLY, CDR2 FYNNEI. Here the CDR3 DNA reads TGTGCCAGCGGGGGGGACGGGATGAACACTGAAGCTTTCTTT. Protein sequence: CASGGDGMNTEAFF.

The rearrangement links TRBV7-2 to TRBJ2-4, with 15 bases that match TRBD2. The CDR3 is made up of 15 amino acids. Germline CDR1 and CDR2: SGHTA and FQGNSA. Trimming cost V 4 bases and J 6 bases; bases outside gene matches: 1. The CDR3 nucleotides are TGTGCCAGCAGCTGGACTAGCGGGGGGGCAAACATTCAGTACTTC. This gives the protein CASSWTSGGANIQYF.

The genes are TRBV27 and TRBJ2-3; TRBD2 matches at 12 bases. The V segment lost 4 bases and the J segment 4 bases; nucleotides outside the gene matches: 9. The CDR3 spans 17 residues. Germline CDR1 reads MNHEY; CDR2 reads SMNVEV (reference sequence). DNA for the CDR3: TGTGCCAGCAGTTCCCTCCTAGCGGGGGGGCCGGCAGATACGCAGTATTTT. Protein sequence: CASSSLLAGGPADTQYF.

This chain joins TRBV5-5 and TRBJ2-7; possibly TRBD2 for D (6 bases). V was cut by 3 bases and J by 3 bases, with 10 bases left in between. This CDR3 is 13 amino acids long. Germline-derived CDR1 and CDR2 are SGHKS and YYEKEE (reference sequence). The chain's CDR3 is CASSSWDFYEQYF. The CDR3 DNA reads as TGTGCCAGCAGCTCATGGGACTTCTACGAGCAGTACTTC.

CDR3 nucleotide sequence: TGTGCCATTAACGCCGGGACAGATAATTCACCCCTCCACTTT. Its protein is CAINAGTDNSPLHF. The V and J genes are TRBV6-6 and TRBJ1-6, with 7 nucleotides matching TRBD1. V shed 10 bases, J shed 5 bases, and the junction held 8 bases outside the gene matches. The CDR3 is 14 residues long. CDR1 is MNHNY and CDR2 is SVGAGI in the germline V gene (reference sequence).

The CDR3 nucleotides read TGTGCCAGTAGGTTGGGACATGGCTACACCTTC. Amino acids: CASRLGHGYTF. The rearrangement joins TRBV19 to TRBJ1-2; the D gene is possibly TRBD1 (5 bases). This CDR3 has 11 amino acids. Trimming took 6 bases from V and 6 from J, leaving 8 bases between them. The germline V gene encodes CDR1 LNHDA and CDR2 SQIVND (reference sequence).

V gene TRBV10-2 combines with J gene TRBJ2-4; 8 bases fit TRBD1. V dropped 5 bases and J dropped 7; count of bases not matched to a gene: 7. This CDR3 is built from 14 residues. Germline lookup yields CDR1 WSHSY and CDR2 SAAADI. This CDR3 is CASSSGGEGNIQYF. The CDR3 DNA reads as TGCGCCAGCAGTTCAGGGGGCGAGGGGAACATTCAGTACTTC.

V gene TRBV10-1 combines with J gene TRBJ1-1; D gene ambiguous. With 0 bases removed from V and 5 bases from J, the gap between germline ends came to 7 bases. The germline gives CDR1 WNHNN, CDR2 SYGVQD (reference sequence). This CDR3 contains 13 residues. The DNA for the CDR3 is TGCGCCAGCAGTGAGTCGGCGGGAACTGAAGCTTTCTTT. Amino acid sequence: CASSESAGTEAFF.

The chain combines TRBV7-2 with TRBJ2-3; unclear D gene. V lost 5 bases and J lost 5, with 11 bases in between. CDR1 is SGHTA, CDR2 FQGNSA, per germline. The CDR3 contains 13 residues. The CDR3 sequence: CASSPPNGDTQYF. CDR3 nucleotides: TGTGCCAGCAGCCCCCCGAACGGAGATACGCAGTATTTT.

This chain connects TRBV6-5 to TRBJ1-1; D is unresolved. Trimming pared 6 bases from V and 5 bases from J, leaving 13 bases between. Germline-derived CDR1 and CDR2 are MNHEY and SVGAGI. This CDR3 is 13 amino acids long. CDR3 loop: CASSPSQNTEAFF. In DNA form, the CDR3 reads TGTGCCAGCAGCCCCTCCCAGAATACTGAAGCTTTCTTT.

The genes are TRBV2 and TRBJ1-3, with D uncertain. The V and J ends lost 1 base and 0 bases respectively, with 16 bases between them. The CDR3 runs 18 residues. Germline loops: CDR1 SNHLY, CDR2 FYNNEI. CDR3 protein: CASSEETDYLPSGNTIYF. The DNA of the CDR3 is TGTGCCAGCAGTGAAGAAACAGATTATTTACCCTCTGGAAACACCATATATTTT.

The CDR3 DNA sequence: TGTGCCAGCAGCTCCTACAGAAATAATTCACCCCTCCACTTT. Amino acid sequence: CASSSYRNNSPLHF. The chain couples TRBV7-2 to TRBJ1-6; D uncertain. Germline V gene lookup returns CDR1 SGHTA and CDR2 FQGNSA. CDR3 length: 14 amino acids. Trimming pared 4 bases from V and 5 bases from J, leaving 9 bases between.

This sequence joins TRBV7-9 and TRBJ2-2; no clear D. The germline gives CDR1 SEHNR, CDR2 FQNEAQ (reference sequence). The CDR3 spans 14 residues. Trimming took off 5 bases at V and 0 bases at J, with 7 bases between the two ends. Written as DNA, the CDR3 is TGTGCCAGCAGCGCCCTGACGAACACCGGGGAGCTGTTTTTT. It is translated as CASSALTNTGELFF.

Only a few counts were recorded for this clone. The chain recombines TRBV6-5 with TRBJ1-6; no definite D call. Germline CDR1 reads MNHEY; CDR2 reads SVGAGI. The ends were cut back, 7 bases at V and 11 bases at J, with 15 bases in the middle. The CDR3 consists of 13 residues. The CDR3 sequence is CASTRVGSTPLHF. The DNA of the CDR3 is TGTGCCAGCACCCGGGTGGGGAGCACACCCCTCCACTTT.

The chain recombines TRBV5-1 with TRBJ2-5, with D perhaps TRBD1 (7 bases). V shed 4 bases and J shed 5 bases, with 18 bases lying between them. The CDR3 is made up of 15 amino acids. Germline lookup yields CDR1 SGHRS and CDR2 YFSETQ. CDR3 DNA sequence: TGCGCCAGCAGCCCAGGACAGACAGGGAGGGAGACCCAGTACTTC. As protein: CASSPGQTGRETQYF.

This clone came up once. The chain carries TRBV19 and TRBJ1-6; 7 nucleotides align to TRBD1. The ends lost 8 bases at V and 8 bases at J; junction bases unmatched: 3. Germline V gene lookup returns CDR1 LNHDA and CDR2 SQIVND (reference sequence). The length of the CDR3 is 12 residues. The DNA of the CDR3 is TGTGCCAGTGGGGACAGAGATTCACCCCTCCACTTT. Amino acids: CASGDRDSPLHF.

This chain uses TRBV19 with TRBJ1-4; tentatively, D is TRBD1 (6 bases). The CDR3 spans 15 residues. Trimming cost V 5 bases and J 8 bases, with 18 bases left between them. Germline V gene data show CDR1 as LNHDA and CDR2 as SQIVND (reference sequence). This chain's CDR3 is CASSFQLGGREKLFF. The CDR3 bases are TGTGCCAGTAGTTTCCAATTAGGGGGAAGAGAAAAACTGTTTTTT.

The chain recombines TRBV27 with TRBJ2-1; 7 bases are a match to TRBD2. The CDR3 extends over 13 amino acids. CDR1 MNHEY and CDR2 SMNVEV come from the germline V gene (reference sequence). V was clipped by 5 bases and J by 8 bases; unmatched bases: 6. CDR3: CASSPRLADEQFF. CDR3 bases: TGTGCCAGCAGTCCCCGACTAGCCGATGAGCAGTTCTTC.

The chain carries TRBV18 and TRBJ2-2; 7 bases are shared with TRBD1. V was clipped by 3 bases and J by 5 bases; unmatched bases: 6. Germline V gene lookup returns CDR1 KGHSH and CDR2 LQKENI. The CDR3 consists of 15 residues. The CDR3 DNA is TGTGCCAGCTCACCGCCTCCGACAGGGACCGGGGAGCTGTTTTTT. Encoded protein: CASSPPPTGTGELFF.

The chain is built from TRBV18 and TRBJ1-4, with a tentative D call TRBD1 (5 bases). The ends were cut back, 4 bases at V and 6 bases at J, with 9 bases in the middle. The germline V gene has CDR1 KGHSH and CDR2 LQKENI. This CDR3 has 13 amino acids. CDR3 bases: TGTGCCAGCTCACGGGGCTCGGATGAAAAACTGTTTTTT. Translation: CASSRGSDEKLFF.